Below, one TCR beta chain is given with its context. The antigen is unknown. This sample is part of a study of response to subunit inactivated influenza vaccine. TCRdb reprocessed the RT-PCR reads via MiXCR and lists one record per CDR3 protein. The data hold around 850,000 distinct CDR3 sequences, with around a sixth observed a single time. Trimming took off 3 bases at V and 5 bases at J, with 2 bases between the two ends. This CDR3 comprises 12 residues. Overall study findings and caveats: Authors suggested each seasonal influenza vaccination recruits few new T cells.

The sequence was collected from a man in his fifties who received an inactivated influenza vaccine. The specimen was PBMCs from blood, collected roughly 5 days after vaccination. The chain is built from TRBV12-3 or TRBV12-4 and TRBJ1-6; D not resolved. CDR3 coding DNA: TGTGCCAGCAGTTTCCATAATTCACCCCTCCACTTT. Encoded protein: CASSFHNSPLHF.